This section outlines one TCR beta chain sequence together with its context. TCRdb keeps only in-frame clones here, not all; method: immunoSEQ multiplex PCR. The sample lists 150,000 to 200,000 clones, about 92% occurring once. This entry comes from a study of T cell responses to AZD1222 COVID-19 vaccine. The CDR3 length is 14 residues. With 5 bases removed from V and 8 bases from J, the gap between germline ends came to 16 bases. Germline V gives CDR1 SGHRS, CDR2 YFSETQ. The TCR was taken from an adult in good health. The chain joins TRBV5-1 to TRBJ1-4; unclear D gene. The sample consisted of peripheral blood, taken on day 0 of AZD1222 vaccination. CDR3 coding DNA: TGCGCCAGCAGACTCTCCTACCGGAGGGAAAAACTGTTTTTT. Its protein product is CASRLSYRREKLFF.